Listed below are T cell receptor beta chains from one sample, sequenced in a study of beta chain features in type 1 diabetes. TCRdb keeps only in-frame clones here, not all; method: immunoSEQ multiplex PCR. The table shows about half a million clones, with roughly 31% occurring only once. The sample was naive CD4+ T cells from blood. All receptors come from a man in his late teens or twenties in good health. CDR3s include the opening cysteine and the closing phenylalanine or tryptophan. The D gene is left open where the match is weak. Clone size is given for some rows only: seen once, a few or many times, or a class if the clone is expanded.

J gene,V gene,D gene,clone size,CDR3 DNA,CDR3 protein
TRBJ1-1,TRBV9,TRBD1,NA,TGTGCCAGCAGCGTAGACCCCAGGGGGACGTACACTGAAGCTTTCTTT,CASSVDPRGTYTEAFF
TRBJ2-1,TRBV4-3,TRBD2,NA,TGCGCCAGCAGCCAAGTGGGCGGGAGAGGGAGAGACAATGAGCAGTTCTTC,CASSQVGGRGRDNEQFF
TRBJ1-2,TRBV4-1,NA,few,TGCGCCAGCAGCCAACCTCAGGGCTATGGCTACACCTTC,CASSQPQGYGYTF
TRBJ2-1,TRBV6-5,NA,NA,TGTGCCAGCAGTCCTACCGGCACTAGCAATGAGCAGTTCTTC,CASSPTGTSNEQFF
TRBJ2-7,TRBV11-2,NA,NA,TGTGCCAGCAGCCACAGGGTACGCTACGACGAGCAGTACTTC,CASSHRVRYDEQYF
TRBJ2-7,TRBV30,NA,NA,TGTGCCTGGAGGGGGGCCGGACCCTACGAGCAGTACTTC,CAWRGAGPYEQYF
TRBJ2-7,TRBV15,TRBD1,NA,TGTGCCACCAGCAGGCCGGGACAGGACTACGAGCAGTACTTC,CATSRPGQDYEQYF
TRBJ2-1,TRBV15,NA,NA,TGTGCCACCAGCAGAGAGTCGGAAAACTACAATGAGCAGTTCTTC,CATSRESENYNEQFF
TRBJ2-3,TRBV4-3,NA,NA,TGCGCCAGCAGCCGTAATGCGGGGCCCACAGATACGCAGTATTTT,CASSRNAGPTDTQYF
TRBJ1-1,TRBV28,TRBD1,few,TGTGCCAGCAGTTTGAGGACAGGGCCCACTGAAGCTTTCTTT,CASSLRTGPTEAFF
TRBJ1-5,TRBV11-2,TRBD1,NA,TGTGCCAGCAGCGCGTTCGGGACAGGGAGGAATCAGCCCCAGCATTTT,CASSAFGTGRNQPQHF
TRBJ1-5,TRBV30,TRBD1,NA,TGTGCCTGGAGTGGAGGGGGCATGGACAATCAGCCCCAGCATTTT,CAWSGGGMDNQPQHF
TRBJ2-7,TRBV25-1,TRBD2,NA,TGTGCCAGCAGTGCGGGGGGAGGGCCCTACGAGCAGTACTTC,CASSAGGGPYEQYF
TRBJ2-5,TRBV4-1,NA,few,TGCGCCAGCAGCCCTTCCCGCACGCGGGGTATGGGGACCCAGTACTTC,CASSPSRTRGMGTQYF
TRBJ1-5,TRBV9,NA,few,TGTGCCAGCAGCGCGACAGGTGCTTGGCCCCAGCATTTT,CASSATGAWPQHF
TRBJ2-7,TRBV28,TRBD2,NA,TGTGCCAGCGGGCTAGCGGGATACGAGCAGTACTTC,CASGLAGYEQYF
TRBJ1-1,TRBV30,NA,few,TGTGCCTGGAGTTACAGGGTACACACTGAAGCTTTCTTT,CAWSYRVHTEAFF
TRBJ2-7,TRBV5-4,NA,NA,TGTGCCAGCAGCCGACGACTAGTGGGCGTAGACGAGCAGTACTTC,CASSRRLVGVDEQYF
TRBJ1-5,TRBV9,TRBD1,once,TGTGCCAGCAGCGCTTCAGGGGGCATCAATCAGCCCCAGCATTTT,CASSASGGINQPQHF
TRBJ1-1,TRBV4-2,NA,NA,TGTGCCAGCACACAGAACACTGAAGCTTTCTTT,CASTQNTEAFF
TRBJ2-4,TRBV2,TRBD2,once,TGTGCCAGCAGTGATGAAGCGGGAGGAAACATTCAGTACTTC,CASSDEAGGNIQYF
TRBJ1-5,TRBV19,NA,once,TGTGCCAGTCGGACGGACAGATTCTATCAGCCCCAGCATTTT,CASRTDRFYQPQHF
TRBJ2-1,TRBV25-1,NA,few,TGTGCCAGCAGTGGGGGTAATGAGCAGTTCTTC,CASSGGNEQFF
TRBJ2-3,TRBV25-1,TRBD1,few,TGTGCCAGCAGTGGAGGACAGGCGCTTATGTGGGGAGATACGCAGTATTTT,CASSGGQALMWGDTQYF
TRBJ2-3,TRBV7-9,NA,NA,TGTGCCAGCAGCCCCCTCCTATCTGGGTTCACAGATACGCAGTATTTT,CASSPLLSGFTDTQYF
TRBJ2-7,TRBV28,NA,few,TGTGCCAGCAACCAGGGTGGTGAGCAGTACTTC,CASNQGGEQYF
TRBJ2-7,TRBV5-1,TRBD1,NA,TGCGCCAGCAGCTTGGGGGGGACAGCATACGAGCAGTACTTC,CASSLGGTAYEQYF
TRBJ1-1,TRBV7-2,NA,few,TGTGCCAGCAGCTTAGTTGGGACCATGAACACTGAAGCTTTCTTT,CASSLVGTMNTEAFF
TRBJ1-1,TRBV7-2,TRBD1,few,TGTGCCAGCAGCTTCGCCGGGACAGCTGGTCTTGAAGCTTTCTTT,CASSFAGTAGLEAFF
TRBJ2-7,TRBV19,NA,NA,TGTGCCAGTAGTATAACCAGGGCTTGGAGCGAGCAGTACTTC,CASSITRAWSEQYF